A single sample gave rise to the 15 T cell receptor beta chains below, sequenced in a study of T cell changes during pregnancy in multiple sclerosis. Clones were read by immunoSEQ multiplex PCR, and TCRdb kept only the in-frame ones, dropping some. The table records 58,000 or so clones, around 85% of them present only once. Sequencing was performed on CD4+ T cells from peripheral blood mononuclear cells, taken in the third trimester of pregnancy. These receptor sequences come from a female donor with multiple sclerosis, enrolled in a pregnancy study.

Only a few counts were recorded for this clone. V and J are TRBV7-9 and TRBJ1-2, with D perhaps matching TRBD1 (6 bases). V lost 2 bases to trimming and J lost 13 bases, with 14 bases between them. This CDR3 spans 12 amino acids. CDR1 and CDR2 (germline): SEHNR, FQNEAQ (reference sequence). The CDR3 sequence: CASSLTGRDFTF. The CDR3 DNA reads as TGTGCCAGCAGCTTAACAGGGCGAGATTTCACCTTC.

The chain combines TRBV19 with TRBJ2-6; D gene unclear. V lost 2 bases and J 0 bases, leaving 17 bases between the germline ends. CDR1 LNHDA and CDR2 SQIVND come from the germline V gene (reference sequence). The CDR3 spans 19 residues. The CDR3 nucleotides read TGTGCCAGTAGTATAAGGAGAACCGGAACGATCTCTGGGGCCAACGTCCTGACTTTC. Translation: CASSIRRTGTISGANVLTF.

The V gene is TRBV5-4, the J gene TRBJ1-1, with TRBD1 matching over 9 bases. Germline-derived CDR1 and CDR2 are SGHNT and YYREEE (reference sequence). J gave up 6 bases and V 2 bases, and 2 bases lay outside the gene matches. CDR3 size: 13 residues. The DNA of the CDR3 is TGTGCCAGCAGCTTTACAGGGGGCTCTGAAGCTTTCTTT. Amino acids: CASSFTGGSEAFF.

This clone occurred a few times. The rearrangement uses TRBV5-1 and TRBJ1-2; D not certain. Deletions cut 0 bases from V and 7 bases from J, with 19 bases between. The CDR3 has 16 residues. Germline V gene lookup returns CDR1 SGHRS and CDR2 YFSETQ. This CDR3 is CASSLAGGGLLSGYTF. The DNA of the CDR3 is TGCGCCAGCAGCTTGGCTGGTGGCGGTCTCTTGAGTGGCTACACCTTC.

The chain joins TRBV18 to TRBJ2-7; D ambiguous. The germline V gene encodes CDR1 KGHSH and CDR2 LQKENI. CDR3 length: 15 residues. The germline V and J ends were trimmed by 2 bases and 3 bases, with 14 bases remaining between them. The CDR3 DNA follows: TGTGCCAGCTCACCAGGTCACTACAAGGACTACGAGCAGTACTTC. It codes for CASSPGHYKDYEQYF. Full variable domain (remainder filled in from reference TRBV18 and TRBJ2-7): NAGVMQNPRHLVRRRGQEARLRCSPMKGHSHVYWYRQLPEEGLKFMVYLQKENIIDESGMPKERFSAEFPKEGPSILRIQQVVRGDSAAYFCASSPGHYKDYEQYFGPGTRLTVT.

The chain links TRBV10-2 to TRBJ2-1; 11 bases map to TRBD2. J lost 4 bases, V lost 4 bases, and 0 bases had no gene match. The CDR3 has 14 amino acids. Germline assignment: CDR1 WSHSY and CDR2 SAAADI. Here the CDR3 DNA reads TGCGCCAGCAGTGGACTAGCGGGATACAATGAGCAGTTCTTC. It specifies CASSGLAGYNEQFF.

V and J are TRBV18 and TRBJ1-4; D possibly corresponds to TRBD1 (6 bases). The CDR3 has 16 amino acids. Trimming took 1 base from V and 8 from J, leaving 17 bases between them. Germline V gene data show CDR1 as KGHSH and CDR2 as LQKENI. The CDR3 sequence: CASSPRPTGFGEKLFF. In nucleotides, the CDR3 is TGTGCCAGCTCACCACGCCCTACAGGGTTCGGGGAAAAACTGTTTTTT.

The J gene is TRBJ1-2, the V gene TRBV29-1; weak D call: TRBD1 (6 bases). Germline CDR1 reads SQVTM; CDR2 reads ANQGSEA. The CDR3 length is 13 residues. Trimming left V 5 bases short and J 4 bases short, with 14 bases between. The CDR3 reads CSVLTTGSYGYTF. CDR3 coding DNA: TGCAGCGTTTTAACGACAGGTTCCTATGGCTACACCTTC. The full variable domain, rest sourced from reference TRBV29-1 and TRBJ1-2, is SAVISQKPSRDICQRGTSLTIQCQVDSQVTMMFWYRQQPGQSLTLIATANQGSEATYESGFVIDKFPISRPNLTFSTLTVSNMSPEDSSIYLCSVLTTGSYGYTFGSGTRLTVV.

The V gene is TRBV6-1, the J gene TRBJ2-1; TRBD2 might be the D (6 bases). Trimming pared 2 bases from V and 1 base from J, leaving 12 bases between. Germline CDR1 reads MNHNS; CDR2 reads SASEGT. The CDR3 extends over 16 amino acids. The CDR3 DNA reads as TGTGCCAGCAGTGAATGGCATGGAGGGTCCTACAATGAGCAGTTCTTC. Amino acid sequence: CASSEWHGGSYNEQFF.

The rearrangement links TRBV7-8 to TRBJ2-7; D not resolved. Germline assignment: CDR1 SGHVS and CDR2 FQNEAQ. The CDR3 loop spans 14 amino acids. V lost 5 bases to trimming and J lost 1 base, with 12 bases between them. The CDR3 sequence: CASSRLTSSYEQYF. The CDR3 DNA is TGTGCCAGCAGCAGATTGACTTCTTCCTACGAGCAGTACTTC. Full variable domain (remainder filled in from reference TRBV7-8 and TRBJ2-7): GAGVSQSPRYKVAKRGQDVALRCDPISGHVSLFWYQQALGQGPEFLTYFQNEAQLDKSGLPSDRFFAERPEGSVSTLKIQRTQQEDSAVYLCASSRLTSSYEQYFGPGTRLTVT.

A remark on this clone: The junction shows a germline mismatch at one end, possibly a read error. The chain recombines TRBV28 with TRBJ1-1; 9 bases map to TRBD1. The CDR3 loop spans 15 amino acids. Germline V CDR1 and CDR2: MDHEN, SYDVKM. The CDR3 region is CASSPGTGLNAEAFF. In DNA form, the CDR3 reads TGTGCCAGCAGCCCCGGGACAGGGTTGAACGCTGAAGCTTTCTTT.

This clone was detected only once. V is TRBV11-2 and J is TRBJ2-7; TRBD1 matches 7 bases. CDR1 and CDR2 (germline): SGHAT, FQNNGV. Trimming at V came to 3 bases and at J to 6 bases, leaving 5 bases not matched to a gene. This CDR3 spans 13 amino acids. The CDR3 protein is CASSFEGAGEQYF. In DNA, the CDR3 is TGTGCCAGCAGCTTCGAGGGGGCTGGCGAGCAGTACTTC.

The chain employs TRBV27 and TRBJ1-6; D is ambiguous. The CDR3 spans 15 residues. Germline-derived CDR1 and CDR2 are MNHEY and SMNVEV (reference sequence). Trimming removed 8 bases at V and 3 bases at J, with 14 bases between. CDR3 protein: CASGRSAGYNSPLHF. The CDR3 DNA sequence: TGTGCCAGCGGACGTAGCGCAGGCTATAATTCACCCCTCCACTTT.

This clone was detected a few times. V and J are TRBV29-1 and TRBJ1-1; 8 nucleotides align to TRBD1. Looked up from germline, CDR1 is SQVTM and CDR2 is ANQGSEA. The CDR3 consists of 10 residues. After removal of 4 bases from V and 10 bases from J, the junction contained 2 bases not matched to a gene. The CDR3 loop reads CSVVTGGAFF. CDR3 in DNA: TGCAGCGTTGTAACAGGGGGAGCTTTCTTT.

This clone was counted a single time. The CDR3 DNA reads TGTGCCAGCAGCTCCCCCACCCCCCTCGGGACAGAAGGTGAAAAACTGTTTTTT. Protein: CASSSPTPLGTEGEKLFF. J is TRBJ1-4 and V is TRBV7-9; TRBD1 matches 7 bases. The germline CDR1 and CDR2 sequences are SEHNR and FQNEAQ (reference sequence). This CDR3 has 18 residues. Trimming cost V 4 bases and J 7 bases; bases outside gene matches: 18.